Below, 13 T cell receptor beta chains from the same sample are listed, as sequenced in a study of T cell responses to AZD1222 COVID-19 vaccine. Clones were read by immunoSEQ multiplex PCR, and TCRdb kept only the in-frame ones, dropping some. The sample lists more than 150,000 clones, roughly 90% occurring once. The material sequenced was peripheral blood, taken on day 0 of AZD1222 vaccination. These receptors originate from an adult in good health.

The genes are TRBV5-1 and TRBJ2-3; D is unresolved. CDR1 is SGHRS, CDR2 YFSETQ, per germline. This CDR3 comprises 15 residues. Trimming left V 0 bases short and J 0 bases short, with 8 bases between. CDR3 DNA sequence: TGCGCCAGCAGCTTGGGGCGAGTTAGCACAGATACGCAGTATTTT. Its protein product is CASSLGRVSTDTQYF.

Here the CDR3 reads CASSPPLLASYEQYF. The CDR3 coding sequence is TGTGCCAGCAGCCCTCCCCTACTAGCGAGCTACGAGCAGTACTTC. The V and J genes are TRBV11-3 and TRBJ2-7, with TRBD2 matching over 7 bases. The CDR3 is 15 amino acids. V was clipped by 5 bases and J by 3 bases; unmatched bases: 10. The V gene's germline CDR1 is SGHNT and CDR2 YENEEA.

The J gene is TRBJ2-5, the V gene TRBV28, with D tentatively TRBD1 or TRBD2 (5 bases each). The V end was cut by 2 bases, the J end by 2 bases, with 6 bases between. The CDR3 loop spans 13 amino acids. CDR1 is MDHEN and CDR2 is SYDVKM in the germline V gene. CDR3 protein: CASSLGGQETQYF. In DNA, the CDR3 is TGTGCCAGCAGTTTAGGGGGTCAAGAGACCCAGTACTTC. Full variable domain (remainder filled in from reference TRBV28 and TRBJ2-5): DVKVTQSSRYLVKRTGEKVFLECVQDMDHENMFWYRQDPGLGLRLIYFSYDVKMKEKGDIPEGYSVSREKKERFSLILESASTNQTSMYLCASSLGGQETQYFGPGTRLLVL.

V is TRBV2 and J is TRBJ1-1, with 7 nucleotides matching TRBD1. Germline CDR1 and CDR2: SNHLY and FYNNEI. V shed 9 bases, J shed 1 base, and the junction held 23 bases outside the gene matches. CDR3 length equals 19 residues. This CDR3 is CASSTDGTAAKLRNTEAFF. In nucleotides, the CDR3 is TGTGCCAGTAGTACCGATGGGACAGCGGCGAAATTAAGGAACACTGAAGCTTTCTTT.

The rearrangement uses TRBV5-1 and TRBJ2-1, with 9 bases that match TRBD2. V lost 7 bases, J lost 7 bases, and 12 bases stayed unmatched. CDR3 length equals 15 residues. Germline CDR1 is SGHRS and CDR2 is YFSETQ. CDR3 loop: CASAGLAGEINEQFF. The CDR3 region has the DNA TGCGCCAGCGCGGGACTAGCAGGAGAAATAAATGAGCAGTTCTTC.

V gene TRBV7-9 combines with J gene TRBJ1-2; D is unclear. The germline gives CDR1 SEHNR, CDR2 FQNEAQ (reference sequence). Between the trimmed V and J ends, which lost 7 bases and 4 bases, there was a span of 16 bases. The CDR3 extends over 14 amino acids. The CDR3 DNA is TGTGCCAGCACCCCCATGGGGTCGAGCTATGGCTACACCTTC. Protein: CASTPMGSSYGYTF.

J is TRBJ2-1 and V is TRBV28; 8 positions agree with TRBD2. V lost 3 bases to trimming and J lost 3 bases; unmatched junction nucleotides: 10. Germline V lookup: CDR1 MDHEN, CDR2 SYDVKM. The CDR3 contains 17 residues. CDR3 loop: CASSFAVAGGLYNEQFF. Written as DNA, the CDR3 is TGTGCCAGCAGTTTTGCTGTGGCGGGAGGTCTCTACAATGAGCAGTTCTTC.

The gene calls are TRBV9 and TRBJ2-2; the D gene is possibly TRBD2 (6 bases). The V end lost 3 bases, the J end lost 4 bases, and 16 bases lay between the germline ends. This CDR3 comprises 16 residues. CDR1 SGDLS and CDR2 YYNGEE come from the germline V gene. The DNA for the CDR3 is TGTGCCAGCAGCGCTCGACTAGGCCCGAGCACCGGGGAGCTGTTTTTT. Its protein product is CASSARLGPSTGELFF.

Regarding this clone: This sample includes further DNA sequences coding for the same CDR3. The J gene is TRBJ1-1, the V gene TRBV7-9, with TRBD1 as a possible D gene (6 bases). This CDR3 has 15 amino acids. In germline, CDR1 is SEHNR, CDR2 FQNEAQ (reference sequence). Deletions cut 9 bases from V and 3 bases from J, with 20 bases between. CDR3 nucleotides: TGTGCCAGTAAGGACTGGGGGGCGCGTTACACTGAAGCTTTCTTT. This sequence encodes CASKDWGARYTEAFF.

The chain joins TRBV30 to TRBJ2-7; 9 nucleotides match TRBD1. V shed 5 bases, J shed 3 bases, and the junction held 8 bases outside the gene matches. The CDR3 contains 14 residues. The germline CDR1 and CDR2 sequences are GTSNPN and SVGIG (reference sequence). The CDR3 coding sequence is TGTGCCTGGGGGGGCGGGACAGGGATCTACGAGCAGTACTTC. The encoded protein is CAWGGGTGIYEQYF.

The chain has TRBV12-3 or TRBV12-4 and TRBJ2-7; no clear D gene. V was trimmed by 7 bases and J by 2 bases, leaving 6 bases between them. The CDR3 runs 11 residues. Here the CDR3 reads CASKGTYEQYF. Here the CDR3 DNA reads TGTGCCAGCAAAGGGACCTACGAGCAGTACTTC.

The rearrangement uses TRBV6-5 and TRBJ1-1; no clear D. Germline V gene data show CDR1 as MNHEY and CDR2 as SVGAGI. CDR3 length: 15 residues. V lost 6 bases to trimming and J lost 0 bases, with 14 bases between them. The chain's CDR3 is CASSADPRVNTEAFF. The CDR3 coding sequence is TGTGCCAGCAGCGCCGACCCCCGGGTGAACACTGAAGCTTTCTTT.

The chain joins TRBV12-3 or TRBV12-4 to TRBJ1-1, with 7 bases that match TRBD1. Germline trimming cut 6 bases from V and 5 bases from J; bases unmatched to any gene: 6. The CDR3 is made up of 13 amino acids. The DNA for the CDR3 is TGTGCCAGCAGCCTACAGGGGAAGACTGAAGCTTTCTTT. Amino acids: CASSLQGKTEAFF.